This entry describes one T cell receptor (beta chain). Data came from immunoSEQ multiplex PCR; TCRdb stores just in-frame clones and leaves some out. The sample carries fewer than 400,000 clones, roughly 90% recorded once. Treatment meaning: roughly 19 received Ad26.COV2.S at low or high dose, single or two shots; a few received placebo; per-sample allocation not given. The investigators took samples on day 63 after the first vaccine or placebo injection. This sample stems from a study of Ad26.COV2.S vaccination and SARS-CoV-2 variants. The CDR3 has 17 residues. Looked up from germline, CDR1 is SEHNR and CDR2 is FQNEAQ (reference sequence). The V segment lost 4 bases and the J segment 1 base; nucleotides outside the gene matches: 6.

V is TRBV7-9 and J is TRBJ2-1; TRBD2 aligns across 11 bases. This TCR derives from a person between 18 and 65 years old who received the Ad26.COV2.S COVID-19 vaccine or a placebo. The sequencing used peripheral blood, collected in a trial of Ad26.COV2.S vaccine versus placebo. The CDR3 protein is CASSSGLAGGSYNEQFF. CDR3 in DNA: TGTGCCAGCAGCTCGGGCCTAGCGGGAGGTTCCTACAATGAGCAGTTCTTC.